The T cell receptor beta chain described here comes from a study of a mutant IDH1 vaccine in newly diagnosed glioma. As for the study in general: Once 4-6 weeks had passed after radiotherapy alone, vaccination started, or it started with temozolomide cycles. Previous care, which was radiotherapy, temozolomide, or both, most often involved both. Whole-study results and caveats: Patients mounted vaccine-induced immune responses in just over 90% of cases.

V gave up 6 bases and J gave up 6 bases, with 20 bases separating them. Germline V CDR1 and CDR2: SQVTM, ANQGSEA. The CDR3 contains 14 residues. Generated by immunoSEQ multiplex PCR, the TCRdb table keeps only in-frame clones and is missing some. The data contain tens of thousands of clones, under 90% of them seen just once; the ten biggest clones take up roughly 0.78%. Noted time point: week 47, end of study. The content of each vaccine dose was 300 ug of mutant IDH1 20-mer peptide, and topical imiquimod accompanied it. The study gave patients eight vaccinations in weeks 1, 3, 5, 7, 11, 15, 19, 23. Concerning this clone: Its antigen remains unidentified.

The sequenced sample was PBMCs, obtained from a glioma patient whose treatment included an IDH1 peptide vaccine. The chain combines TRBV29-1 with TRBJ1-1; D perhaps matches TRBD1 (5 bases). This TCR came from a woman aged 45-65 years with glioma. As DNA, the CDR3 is TGCAGCGTCTCCCTGGGAGGTGGGGGTTCTGAAGCTTTCTTT. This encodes CSVSLGGGGSEAFF.